This T cell receptor (beta chain) is drawn from a study of blood T cell repertoires in COVID-19 (dated by TCRdb to about 2020). As for the study more broadly: For ImmuneRACE Cohort 3, a participant was defined as recovered based on two consecutive negative NP/OP PCR tests, clearance by a healthcare professional, or resolution of symptoms. Collaborator samples came from the United States, Italy and Spain and covered acute and convalescent phases of COVID-19. The material from the prospective study consisted of cDNA or gDNA derived from T cells, B-cell-depleted T cells, or PBMCs. Subjects who had been exposed to COVID-19, were actively infected with it, or had recovered from it provided the deeply sampled blood TCRbeta repertoires that made up the dataset. The repertoires were made available in a free public database intended to serve as a resource for research on the immune response to SARS-CoV-2. Samples came from the ongoing ImmuneRACE study (first 160 participants) plus 1,254 subjects from 6 global collaborators. Nearly every sample came with metadata listing a de-identified subject ID, COVID-19 status, age in years and sex. HLA class I and class II types, where available, came from metadata supplied by the sample provider rather than from assay-based typing. Study-wide findings and limitations: How much clinical and demographic metadata was included differed by source and by participant, and the metadata was provided uncurated.

In the prospective study, participants were about 18 to 100 years old, resided in about two dozen geographic areas of the United States, and were enrolled through a virtual design. In the prospective study, cohorts were assigned on the basis of participant-reported clinical history obtained from a screening survey and a study questionnaire. In the prospective study, whole blood, serum and a nasopharyngeal or oropharyngeal swab were collected from each participant by mobile phlebotomists. Prospective study participants could optionally give additional blood draws and questionnaires over an approximately 2-month period. Prospective study blood samples were shipped either frozen or at room temperature before DNA extraction. TCRbeta CDR3 regions were amplified from genomic DNA by means of the immunoSEQ Assay, a bias-controlled multiplex PCR. Per the authors' processing: Nucleated cell counts per sample were estimated from amplification of reference gene primers within the assay. To quantify the absolute abundance of each unique TCRbeta CDR3 rearrangement, sequence reads were collapsed and filtered. Productive Simpson clonality was computed per sample as the square root of Simpson's diversity index over productive rearrangements. TCRdb limited this immuneACCESS table to in-frame rearrangements with V and J called. A share of clones is missing; checked studies link under half to unresolved V genes, and the rest is unexplained. For V, J and clone size, that table is used; D and trimming come from the DNA. This sample comprises about 190,000 clones, 85% to 90% of them detected only once. 20% to 25% of the sample goes to the ten largest clones.

Points on this clone: Its antigen specificity is not known. One base away there is no much larger clone; base qualities are not given.

Per the germline V gene, SGHNT is the CDR1 and YENEEA is the CDR2. Relative to germline, V is missing 5 bases and J is missing 2 bases, with 7 bases of the junction outside any gene match. The CDR3 spans 15 residues, from the cysteine through the phenylalanine. The CDR3 DNA has 45 bases and is translated from base 1. The sequence is built from TRBV11-3 and TRBJ2-3, with 7 bases in between that match TRBD2. The sequencing sample was made of PBMCs or T cells enriched from blood (not recorded which). This TCR was sampled from a woman in her 40s in a cohort exposed to, infected with or recovered from COVID-19 (not recorded which). The encoded CDR3 is CASSDSGATTDTQYF. The nucleotide sequence is given as TGTGCCAGCAGCGACAGCGGGGCAACCACAGATACGCAGTATTTT.